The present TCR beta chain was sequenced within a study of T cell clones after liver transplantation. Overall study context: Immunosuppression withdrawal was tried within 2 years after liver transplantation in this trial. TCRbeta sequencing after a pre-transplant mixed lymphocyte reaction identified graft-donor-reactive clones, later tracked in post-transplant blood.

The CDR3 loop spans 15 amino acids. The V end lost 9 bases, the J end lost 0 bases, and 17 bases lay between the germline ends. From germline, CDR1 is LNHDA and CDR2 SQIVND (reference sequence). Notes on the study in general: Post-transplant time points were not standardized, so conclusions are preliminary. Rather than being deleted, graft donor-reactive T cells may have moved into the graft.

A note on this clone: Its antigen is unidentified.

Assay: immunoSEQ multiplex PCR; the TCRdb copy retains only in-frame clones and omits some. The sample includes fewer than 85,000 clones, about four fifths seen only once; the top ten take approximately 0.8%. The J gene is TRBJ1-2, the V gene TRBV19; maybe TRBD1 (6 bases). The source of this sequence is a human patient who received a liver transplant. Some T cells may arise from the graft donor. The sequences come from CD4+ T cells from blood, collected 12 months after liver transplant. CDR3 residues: CASLSGTNANYGYTF. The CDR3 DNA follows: TGTGCCAGCCTTTCCGGGACAAACGCTAACTATGGCTACACCTTC.